This TCR beta chain came from a study of cytomegalovirus exposure and HLA in healthy donors. The V segment lost 3 bases and the J segment 5 bases; nucleotides outside the gene matches: 4. Germline CDR1 is MDHEN and CDR2 is SYDVKM. CDR3 size: 15 residues. With 60 Vbeta and 13 Jbeta primers, the PCR was carried out. TCRdb's table, derived via immunoSEQ multiplex PCR, lists solely in-frame clones and lacks some. This table has 82,000 or so clones, about 9.5% appearing once. The table lists this clone with a few counts. This clonotype was obtained from a man aged 55 to 69 in good health and CMV-seropositive. The V call is TRBV28, the J call TRBJ1-5, with TRBD1 matching 10 bases. Sequenced: PBMCs. The CDR3 nucleotides are TGTGCCAGCAGTTTGGGGGACAGGGGTTATCAGCCCCAGCATTTT. Protein: CASSLGDRGYQPQHF. The variable domain in full, with the rest retrieved from reference TRBV28 and TRBJ1-5, is DVKVTQSSRYLVKRTGEKVFLECVQDMDHENMFWYRQDPGLGLRLIYFSYDVKMKEKGDIPEGYSVSREKKERFSLILESASTNQTSMYLCASSLGDRGYQPQHFGDGTRLSIL.